The 17 T cell receptor beta chains below come from one sample, sequenced in a study of CXCR3-negative and CXCR3-positive naive CD8 T cells. Study results and caveats: Against CXCR3-negative naive cells, CXCR3-positive naive cells showed more hydrophobic TRB CDR3s.

UMI-tagged TRB cDNA libraries were built via 5' RACE. With the 5' RACE reads reprocessed, TCRdb shows one record per CDR3 protein and no DNA. Its table records under 150,000 distinct CDR3 sequences. The antigens of these receptors remain unknown. The sample consisted of naive CXCR3+ CD8+ T cells from blood. Noted subset: CD45RO-CCR7+CD27+CD95- naive CD8+ T cells expressing CXCR3 (TNR3+). The receptors were gathered from a human donor in good health. Some clones in this sample may be carry-over from other donors' samples.

V usage is TRBV14 and J usage is TRBJ1-1; without DNA, the TCRdb call of TRBD1 cannot be checked. Germline V gene lookup returns CDR1 SGHDN and CDR2 FVKESK. This CDR3 comprises 14 residues. CDR3 in amino acids: CASSHPDSPTEAFF. Combining the CDR3 with reference TRBV14 and TRBJ1-1 gives the whole variable domain EAGVTQFPSHSVIEKGQTVTLRCDPISGHDNLYWYRRVMGKEIKFLLHFVKESKQDESGMPNNRFLAERTGGTYSTLKVQPAELEDSGVYFCASSHPDSPTEAFFGQGTRLTVV.

The chain uses TRBV29-1 and TRBJ1-1. Germline values: CDR1 SQVTM, CDR2 ANQGSEA. The length of the CDR3 is 12 residues. This chain's CDR3 is CSVDDLQGIAFF. The complete variable domain, with remaining parts taken from reference TRBV29-1 and TRBJ1-1, reads SAVISQKPSRDICQRGTSLTIQCQVDSQVTMMFWYRQQPGQSLTLIATANQGSEATYESGFVIDKFPISRPNLTFSTLTVSNMSPEDSSIYLCSVDDLQGIAFFGQGTRLTVV.

V is TRBV27 and J is TRBJ2-1. In germline, CDR1 is MNHEY, CDR2 SMNVEV (reference sequence). The CDR3 has 14 amino acids. CDR3 sequence reads: CASSFGQTYNEQFF.

This chain joins TRBV24-1 and TRBJ2-3; absent DNA, TCRdb's TRBD1 call cannot be checked. Germline CDR1 reads KGHDR; CDR2 reads SFDVKD. The CDR3 spans 15 residues. This CDR3 is CATSSTGYITDTQYF.

The chain uses TRBV5-1 and TRBJ2-1; TCRdb reports TRBD2, a call that lacks DNA to check it against. In germline, CDR1 is SGHRS, CDR2 YFSETQ. The CDR3 contains 16 residues. CDR3 amino acids: CASSLIGTTNWNEQFF.

This chain uses TRBV12-3 or TRBV12-4 with TRBJ1-2. The length of the CDR3 is 13 residues. The CDR3 spells CASSPRGNYGYTF.

The rearrangement joins TRBV9 to TRBJ2-1. The CDR3 is 17 amino acids. Germline V gene lookup returns CDR1 SGDLS and CDR2 YYNGEE. CDR3 region: CASSVEDGFSSYNEQFF.

CDR3 in amino acids: CASSLAVAPGDEQFF. The chain combines TRBV5-6 with TRBJ2-1; as DNA is missing, the TRBD1 call by TCRdb cannot be tested. Germline-derived CDR1 and CDR2 are SGHDT and YYEEEE. This CDR3 spans 15 amino acids.

V and J are TRBV13 and TRBJ2-1. CDR3 size: 15 residues. The germline CDR1 and CDR2 sequences are PRHDT and FYEKMQ (reference sequence). CDR3 region: CASSLVGISYNEQFF.

This rearrangement joins TRBV4-1 to TRBJ2-7. Germline loops: CDR1 MGHRA, CDR2 YSYEKL. The CDR3 extends over 13 amino acids. The CDR3 loop reads CASSPRRSYEQYF.

The rearrangement joins TRBV19 to TRBJ2-5. This CDR3 has 11 amino acids. CDR1 and CDR2 from the germline V gene are LNHDA and SQIVND (reference sequence). Here the CDR3 reads CASSIGQTQYF.

The chain links TRBV7-8 to TRBJ2-7; TCRdb outputs TRBD1, but without DNA this stays unchecked. The CDR3 sequence is 16 residues long. Per germline, CDR1 SGHVS and CDR2 FQNEAQ. Here the CDR3 reads CASSYRRERGFYEQYF.

The V call is TRBV6-2 or TRBV6-3, the J call TRBJ1-5. The CDR3 runs 14 residues. The V gene's germline CDR1 is MNHEY and CDR2 SVGEGT. CDR3 sequence: CASSYSEGSQPQHF.

The rearrangement uses TRBV13 and TRBJ2-5; TCRdb selects TRBD2, and the lack of DNA leaves this call unchecked. Germline CDR1 and CDR2: PRHDT and FYEKMQ (reference sequence). The CDR3 is 17 residues long. CDR3 sequence reads: CASRTRLGLAGGETQYF. Looking up the rest from reference TRBV13 and TRBJ2-5 gives the full variable domain: AAGVIQSPRHLIKEKRETATLKCYPIPRHDTVYWYQQGPGQDPQFLISFYEKMQSDKGSIPDRFSAQQFSDYHSELNMSSLELGDSALYFCASRTRLGLAGGETQYFGPGTRLLVL.

The chain uses TRBV4-3 and TRBJ1-1; the D gene TCRdb calls, TRBD1, cannot be checked with no DNA. This CDR3 region has 15 residues. Looked up from germline, CDR1 is LGHNA and CDR2 is YSLEER. The CDR3 loop is CASSQGDMLNTEAFF.

The chain is built from TRBV4-3 and TRBJ1-2. The germline CDR1 and CDR2 sequences are LGHNA and YSLEER. The length of the CDR3 is 15 residues. This chain's CDR3 is CASSQDRGGGYGYTF.

This rearrangement joins TRBV18 to TRBJ1-1. CDR1 and CDR2 (germline): KGHSH, LQKENI. The length of the CDR3 is 14 residues. The CDR3: CASSPGVMNTEAFF.